This TCR beta chain was profiled in a study of T-cell reconstitution after alpha-beta-depleted transplantation in children. The sample holds many counts of this clonotype. The CDR3 runs to 13 residues. The ends were cut back, 5 bases at V and 4 bases at J, with 12 bases in the middle. Germline CDR1 SGDLS, CDR2 YYNGEE. Using unique molecular identifiers, the investigators prepared the TCRbeta library. One entry per CDR3 protein, called by TCRdb with MiXCR from the PCR reads. Altogether 260,000 or so distinct CDR3 sequences are present, approximately 12% being singletons, with the ten largest covering 2.6%.

This material consisted of PBMCs from the stem cell graft donor, taken from the stem cell graft. The sequence came from a human donor who donated a stem cell graft to a child with acute lymphoblastic leukemia. This sequence joins TRBV9 and TRBJ1-2; D uncertain. Here the CDR3 DNA reads TGTGCCAGCAGTGACAACAGACCCTATGGCTACACCTTC. Amino acid sequence: CASSDNRPYGYTF.